The 10 T cell receptor beta chains below were found in one sample sequenced in a study of cytomegalovirus exposure and HLA in healthy donors. In the PCR, 60 Vbeta and 13 Jbeta primers were used. Here immunoSEQ multiplex PCR was the method, and the copy in TCRdb shows in-frame clones only, minus some. The sample records 220,000 or so clones, about 70% being singletons. Material: PBMCs. Receptors were obtained from a woman in her thirties in good health and CMV-seronegative.

The chain uses TRBV12-5 and TRBJ1-4, with D tentatively TRBD1 (6 bases). CDR3 size: 20 residues. Trimming took 3 bases from V and 0 from J, leaving 23 bases between them. Germline V gene data show CDR1 as LGHNT and CDR2 as FRNRAP. The DNA of the CDR3 is TGTGCTAGTGGTTTCTCGTTTGACCAGGACAGCCCTGCAACTAATGAAAAACTGTTTTTT. Translation gives CASGFSFDQDSPATNEKLFF. Full variable domain (remainder filled in from reference TRBV12-5 and TRBJ1-4): DARVTQTPRHKVTEMGQEVTMRCQPILGHNTVFWYRQTMMQGLELLAYFRNRAPLDDSGMPKDRFSAEMPDATLATLKIQPSEPRDSAVYFCASGFSFDQDSPATNEKLFFGSGTQLSVL.

This chain connects TRBV4-1 to TRBJ2-1, with TRBD2 matching 11 bases. V shed 5 bases, J shed 4 bases, and the junction held 7 bases outside the gene matches. The CDR3 loop spans 16 amino acids. Germline V gene data show CDR1 as MGHRA and CDR2 as YSYEKL. CDR3 sequence reads: CASSDLAGGGYNEQFF. Here the CDR3 DNA reads TGCGCCAGCAGCGATCTAGCGGGGGGCGGTTACAATGAGCAGTTCTTC.

The genes are TRBV30 and TRBJ1-1; 8 nucleotides align to TRBD1. Germline trimming cut 2 bases from V and 5 bases from J; bases unmatched to any gene: 4. From germline, CDR1 is GTSNPN and CDR2 SVGIG (reference sequence). CDR3 length equals 13 residues. CDR3 sequence (DNA): TGTGCCTGGAGTACAGGGGGATGGACTGAAGCTTTCTTT. Amino acid sequence: CAWSTGGWTEAFF.

The rearrangement uses TRBV29-1 and TRBJ2-7; 7 nucleotides align to TRBD1. From germline, CDR1 is SQVTM and CDR2 ANQGSEA. Trimming cost V 5 bases and J 1 base; bases outside gene matches: 8. The CDR3 is made up of 14 amino acids. The CDR3 spells CSVYGQESSYEQYF. The CDR3 nucleotides are TGCAGCGTTTACGGACAGGAGTCTTCCTACGAGCAGTACTTC.

V usage is TRBV7-9 and J usage is TRBJ2-5; the D gene is possibly TRBD2 (7 bases). This CDR3 is 16 amino acids long. Germline assignment: CDR1 SEHNR and CDR2 FQNEAQ (reference sequence). V lost 3 bases and J 5 bases, leaving 19 bases between the germline ends. DNA of the CDR3: TGTGCCAGCAGCTTCTTAGGGGGGGGAGCCTGGGAGACCCAGTACTTC. Translation gives CASSFLGGGAWETQYF.

The CDR3 coding sequence is TGTGCCAGCCGTCCGGTTTCAACTAACTATGGCTACACCTTC. It encodes CASRPVSTNYGYTF. The chain links TRBV27 to TRBJ1-2; unclear D gene. CDR1 is MNHEY, CDR2 SMNVEV, per germline (reference sequence). The CDR3 has 14 amino acids. Trimming took 8 bases from V and 0 from J, leaving 13 bases between them.

The chain is built from TRBV7-2 and TRBJ2-1, with D possibly TRBD2 on 5 matching bases. CDR1 SGHTA and CDR2 FQGNSA come from the germline V gene. The CDR3 runs 18 residues. Trimming took off 10 bases at V and 0 bases at J, with 25 bases between the two ends. CDR3: CAISVGWLAGPSYNEQFF. CDR3 nucleotide sequence: TGTGCCATCAGTGTAGGTTGGCTAGCAGGTCCCTCCTACAATGAGCAGTTCTTC.

The chain employs TRBV4-1 and TRBJ1-1; 9 nucleotides align to TRBD1. The length of the CDR3 is 15 residues. The germline CDR1 and CDR2 sequences are MGHRA and YSYEKL. The V and J ends lost 3 bases and 10 bases, in that order; junction bases with no gene match: 12. CDR3 sequence (DNA): TGCGCCAGCAGCCAGATCAGCCCGGGACAGGGAACAGCTTTCTTT. It translates to CASSQISPGQGTAFF.

The genes are TRBV5-6 and TRBJ1-2; 11 bases map to TRBD1. The germline V gene has CDR1 SGHDT and CDR2 YYEEEE. With 4 bases clipped from V and 2 bases from J, the junction kept 1 base outside the gene matches. CDR3 length: 14 amino acids. CDR3 sequence: CASSGTGGNYGYTF. Written as DNA, the CDR3 is TGTGCCAGCAGCGGGACAGGGGGAAACTATGGCTACACCTTC. Drawing the rest from reference TRBV5-6 and TRBJ1-2, the complete variable domain is DAGVTQSPTHLIKTRGQQVTLRCSPKSGHDTVSWYQQALGQGPQFIFQYYEEEERQRGNFPDRFSGHQFPNYSSELNVNALLLGDSALYLCASSGTGGNYGYTFGSGTRLTVV.

This clone was seen more than once but under ten times. The chain recombines TRBV7-9 with TRBJ1-4; tentative D call: TRBD1 (5 bases). CDR1 is SEHNR, CDR2 FQNEAQ, per germline (reference sequence). The CDR3 is 14 residues long. V lost 4 bases, J lost 3 bases, and 9 bases lay in between. As DNA, the CDR3 is TGTGCCAGCAGCTCACGGGGGTCTAATGAAAAACTGTTTTTT. Translating gives CASSSRGSNEKLFF.